This T cell receptor (beta chain) was captured by sequencing in a study of cytomegalovirus exposure and HLA in healthy donors (dated by TCRdb to about 2017). The study in broad terms: In an earlier analysis of several hundred of the donors, 276 Gb of sequence data and 100 million or so unique TCR beta sequences from 150 million to 200 million T cells were reported. An early release that covered fewer than 750 HLA-typed donors contained approximately 300 gigabases of sequencing data and approximately 85 million unique TCR sequences. Of the roughly 400 genotyped donors, over 65% fell in the genetic ancestry cluster associated with self-reported Caucasian donors. The study aimed to test whether cataloging public T cell receptors could reveal signatures of past pathogen exposure. Using immunosequencing, the study profiled T cell repertoires from fewer than 700 subjects and related those repertoires to cytomegalovirus serostatus. In addition to the first cohort of roughly 670 subjects, a separate validation cohort of 120 different subjects was used. The study combined high-throughput TCR immunosequencing, statistical association of individual TCRs with disease status, and machine learning to predict cytomegalovirus infection status. To study patterns of TCR occurrence, a later analysis re-analyzed previously published TCR beta repertoires from around 700 donors and added high-resolution HLA genotyping. In the later analysis, no new phenotypic data were used to find candidate immune exposures; instead, reliance was placed on TCR beta sequences and their occurrence across donors. To decide whether each TCR beta V gene segment behaved as functional or pseudogenic, an earlier analysis of some 600 of the donors relied on high-throughput TCR beta sequencing. Donor age, sex, ethnicity and CMV serostatus were collected together with the repertoire data. A later genetic analysis used genome-wide SNP genotypes for 398 of the 666 donors, treating that subset as a discovery cohort. Every discovery cohort repertoire had been produced on one sequencing platform. HLA typing covered class I and class II loci at four-digit resolution. The number of donors typed differed by locus, with roughly 629-640 for A, B, C, DRB1 and DQB1, 522 for DQA1, about 610 for DPA1, and roughly 450 for DPB1. Four or five DR-DQ haplotypes were handled as single units for association and clustering, since linkage in the cohort was strong. Across under 500 genotyped donors of the cohort, an average of roughly 200,000 unique TCR beta nucleotide sequences per donor were sequenced, and around 20% of those sequences were non-productive.

The library was prepared using the immunoSEQ multiplex PCR assay. For the multiplex PCR, a mixture combining 60 forward primers for TCR Vbeta segments and 13 reverse primers for TCR Jbeta segments was used. The CDR3 region of rearranged TCR beta genes was amplified from genomic DNA with a multiplex PCR assay. Amplified TCR beta libraries were sequenced as 87-base-pair reads on the Illumina HiSeq System. Under the source paper's analysis protocol: A later analysis counted 65 million to 90 million unique TCR beta chains across the 500 to 850 repertoires, and around 9.9 million of these chains were shared by at least two donors. A nearest-neighbor algorithm error-corrected the raw reads and collapsed the reads into unique sequences, merging closely related sequences to remove PCR and sequencing errors. To assign V, D and J gene segments, CDR3 sequences were aligned to IMGT reference sequences. Each retained sequence needed at least a six-nucleotide match to both a V gene segment and a J gene segment. Rearrangements were classified as productive when the CDR3 lacked stop codons and remained in frame with V and J, and all other rearrangements were classified as non-productive. Following IMGT convention, CDR3 was defined as the stretch from the second conserved V-encoded cysteine up to the conserved J-encoded phenylalanine. The earlier analysis of 587 of the donors excluded sequences that lacked an unambiguous match to a single V gene segment. An earlier analysis of some 610 of the donors called V segments functional above 56.7% productive rearrangements and segregating when the between-donor standard deviation exceeded 5%. A statistical classification framework was built for diagnosing cytomegalovirus status from the catalog of TCR beta chain sequences. V and J gene assignment, in a later analysis, came from comparing TCR nucleotide sequences with IMGT/GENE-DB human TR gene sequences. In a later analysis, CDR3 sequences and most-parsimonious VDJ recombination scenarios were assigned using the TCRdist pipeline. In a later analysis, each TCR beta chain was defined by its CDR3 amino acid sequence together with its V-gene family, and reads without a unique V-gene family were excluded. A later analysis removed nearly 600 highly shared, low-generation-probability nucleotide sequences to deal with suspected cross-contamination and a sequencing artifact. In a later analysis, a clonal expansion index for each public chain was calculated from normalized within-repertoire ranks of inferred template counts. In a later analysis, generation probabilities were computed with a VDJ recombination model fitted to out-of-frame rearrangements, and the resulting probabilities were checked against IGoR. In a later analysis, hypergeometric tests were used to score TCR-TCR, TCR-HLA and TCR-CMV co-occurrence, with a repertoire-size bias correction applied to TCR pairs. False discovery rates were estimated in a later analysis by permuting HLA or CMV assignments 20 times. In a later analysis, co-occurring TCRs were grouped with DBSCAN, and TCRdist sequence similarity was added when clustering was performed within HLA-allele-positive subsets. Repertoires with fewer than 30,000 or more than 120,000 public chains, plus five repertoires with anomalous nucleotide sharing, were excluded from co-occurrence clustering. Held by TCRdb, this immuneACCESS table contains in-frame sequences only and omits some clones. Under half of the omission traces to an unresolved V gene where checked; the cause of the rest is unknown. V, J and clone size derive from that table, while D and trimming were established from the DNA sequence. This sample has some 90,000 clones in its table, and over 70% of those were observed once. The ten largest clonotypes hold approximately 2% of the sample.

Including cysteine and phenylalanine, the CDR3 has 12 amino acids. Only CDR3 DNA is held: 36 bases, read in frame from base 1. The germline V gene supplies CDR1 MDHEN and CDR2 SYDVKM. V loses 8 bases at its end and J loses 4 bases; junction bases beyond the gene matches: 1. In regard to this clone: This receptor's antigen is unknown. The sample holds no much larger clone one base away, and base qualities are not on file.

Study-wide conclusions, independent of this receptor: The study listed 150 to 200 TCR beta chains as associated with cytomegalovirus. Immune exposure information for the cohort was limited to CMV serostatus. While some public TCRs were present in many individuals, most TCR sequences turned up only very rarely across donors. Because counts were too low, roughly 16 rarely observed V segments, including chromosome 9 orphons, were left out of the earlier analysis of approximately 580 of the donors. A later analysis found that TCR association rates varied across HLA loci, with DRB1 alleles showing the most associated TCRs and HLA-C alleles the fewest. Only TCR beta chains were sequenced in this cohort, and the absence of alpha or paired-chain data limited detectable features. Sequencing depth was assumed to be roughly uniform across donors in the presence/absence analyses, though that assumption may not hold. A cluster of highly shared sequence variants was judged likely to be a technical artifact of the sequencing pipeline. Correlated functional status among segregating V segments might reflect linkage disequilibrium, but an unknown experimental factor could not be ruled out. In vitro tests confirmed that a few of the cytomegalovirus-associated TCR beta chains recognize cytomegalovirus antigens. The 87-base-pair reads could not distinguish some IMGT-functional V segments, including TRBV6-2 and TRBV6-3, so those segments were excluded. In an earlier analysis of roughly 560 of the donors, most TCR beta V segments were observed in productive rearrangements about 87% or about 30% of the time, broadly matching IMGT annotations. When HLA alleles, especially DR and DQ, strongly co-occurred, attributing TCR associations to individual alleles was difficult. The classifier was reported to diagnose cytomegalovirus status with high specificity and sensitivity in both the original cohort and the validation cohort. Because HLA typing was unavailable for some donors at each locus, only the typed subset was used in association tests. Most CMV-associated TCR beta chains appeared to be HLA-restricted in a later analysis, and the HLA associations seemed to be driven largely by CMV exposure. An association between a missense DCLRE1C variant and V-gene and J-gene trimming of TCR beta chains was found in a later genetic analysis and replicated in an independent cohort. Several of the top co-occurrence clusters appeared to be linked to parvovirus B19, influenza, CMV and Epstein-Barr virus, according to a later analysis. In a later genetic analysis, fewer N-insertions in productive TCRs were reported among donors in an Asian-associated ancestry cluster than the approximately 670-donor mean. Compared with equally common non-associated chains, HLA-associated TCR beta chains in a later analysis were more clonally expanded and had lower generation probabilities. The authors suggested that the approach could potentially be generalized to other disease states and immunological phenotypes. A further reported finding was that TCR beta sequences accurately predicted the HLA-A and HLA-B alleles for most subjects in the first cohort. At a false discovery rate of 0.05, a later analysis linked some 18,000 TCR beta sequences to specific HLA alleles.

The cohort was made up of approximately 700 healthy bone marrow donors. At the time of sampling, all cohort members were nominally healthy, though unrecorded immune exposures were likely present. The donor was CMV seronegative and was included in the group of around 320 seronegative cohort members. Each donor provided a peripheral blood sample, and peripheral blood mononuclear cells were used for TCR beta sequencing. Genomic DNA extraction from the blood cell samples was performed with the Qiagen DNeasy Blood Extraction Kit. This sequence originates from a boy between 5 and 17 years old in good health and CMV-seronegative. Recombination linked TRBV28 to TRBJ1-4; the central 7 bases match TRBD1. The specimen sequenced was PBMCs. DNA sequence: TGTGCCAGCGGACAGGTTAATGAAAAACTGTTTTTT. Translated, it reads CASGQVNEKLFF.